Listed below are T cell receptor beta chains from one sample, sequenced in a study of beta chain features in type 1 diabetes. The data were produced by immunoSEQ multiplex PCR, yet TCRdb's version contains in-frame clones alone and is incomplete. The sample lists 110,000 to 150,000 clones; 9% to 10% were seen once. Sequenced input: central memory CD4+ T cells from blood. Receptors originate from a woman aged 35 to 49 in good health. Each CDR3 is given with its conserved first and last residue. Fields, in order: V gene, D gene, J gene, clone size, CDR3 DNA, CDR3 protein. D genes are given only for firm matches. Only part of the rows carry a size: once, few, many, or a class if the clone is expanded.

v_gene: TRBV11-2; d_gene: NA; j_gene: TRBJ2-5; abundance: NA; CDR3nt: TGTGCCAGCAGCTTAGATCAACGAGCCTCTACAGTTCCGGAGACCCAGTACTTC; CDR3aa: CASSLDQRASTVPETQYF
v_gene: TRBV6-5; d_gene: NA; j_gene: TRBJ1-6; abundance: NA; CDR3nt: TGTGCCAGCAGTTACCGACGGGTCCTTAATTCACCCCTCCACTTT; CDR3aa: CASSYRRVLNSPLHF
v_gene: TRBV14; d_gene: NA; j_gene: TRBJ1-1; abundance: NA; CDR3nt: TGTGCCAGCAGCCGCGAGGTGAACACTAAAGCTTTCTTT; CDR3aa: CASSREVNTKAFF
v_gene: TRBV2; d_gene: TRBD1; j_gene: TRBJ2-2; abundance: NA; CDR3nt: TGTGCCAGCAGACAGGGGAGCAACACCGGGGAGCTGTTTTTT; CDR3aa: CASRQGSNTGELFF
v_gene: TRBV5-4; d_gene: NA; j_gene: TRBJ2-3; abundance: few; CDR3nt: TGTGCCAGCAGCCTGTATCTTGGGGGGGGCCGAACAGATACGCAGTATTTT; CDR3aa: CASSLYLGGGRTDTQYF
v_gene: TRBV4-1; d_gene: TRBD1; j_gene: TRBJ2-7; abundance: few; CDR3nt: TGCGCCAGCAGCCAATTCGGACAGGGGGCGCGGGAGCAGTACTTC; CDR3aa: CASSQFGQGAREQYF
v_gene: TRBV12-5; d_gene: TRBD1; j_gene: TRBJ2-1; abundance: NA; CDR3nt: TGTGCTAGTGGCACGGGACAGTCCTACAATGAGCAGTTCTTC; CDR3aa: CASGTGQSYNEQFF
v_gene: TRBV5-1; d_gene: NA; j_gene: TRBJ1-1; abundance: few; CDR3nt: TGCGCCAGCAGCACGTGGGGGGAGTACACTGAAGCTTTCTTT; CDR3aa: CASSTWGEYTEAFF
v_gene: TRBV7-8; d_gene: TRBD2; j_gene: TRBJ2-1; abundance: NA; CDR3nt: TGTGCCAGCAGCTTTGTCCTAGCGGGGGGCCATAGTGAGCAGTTCTTC; CDR3aa: CASSFVLAGGHSEQFF
v_gene: TRBV15; d_gene: TRBD1; j_gene: TRBJ2-5; abundance: few; CDR3nt: TGTGCCACCAGCGAGGGACAGGGGGAGACCCAGTACTTC; CDR3aa: CATSEGQGETQYF
v_gene: TRBV27; d_gene: NA; j_gene: TRBJ1-2; abundance: NA; CDR3nt: TGTGCCAGCAGTCCGGTCTTTAAGGGAGAGACTGGCTACACCTTC; CDR3aa: CASSPVFKGETGYTF